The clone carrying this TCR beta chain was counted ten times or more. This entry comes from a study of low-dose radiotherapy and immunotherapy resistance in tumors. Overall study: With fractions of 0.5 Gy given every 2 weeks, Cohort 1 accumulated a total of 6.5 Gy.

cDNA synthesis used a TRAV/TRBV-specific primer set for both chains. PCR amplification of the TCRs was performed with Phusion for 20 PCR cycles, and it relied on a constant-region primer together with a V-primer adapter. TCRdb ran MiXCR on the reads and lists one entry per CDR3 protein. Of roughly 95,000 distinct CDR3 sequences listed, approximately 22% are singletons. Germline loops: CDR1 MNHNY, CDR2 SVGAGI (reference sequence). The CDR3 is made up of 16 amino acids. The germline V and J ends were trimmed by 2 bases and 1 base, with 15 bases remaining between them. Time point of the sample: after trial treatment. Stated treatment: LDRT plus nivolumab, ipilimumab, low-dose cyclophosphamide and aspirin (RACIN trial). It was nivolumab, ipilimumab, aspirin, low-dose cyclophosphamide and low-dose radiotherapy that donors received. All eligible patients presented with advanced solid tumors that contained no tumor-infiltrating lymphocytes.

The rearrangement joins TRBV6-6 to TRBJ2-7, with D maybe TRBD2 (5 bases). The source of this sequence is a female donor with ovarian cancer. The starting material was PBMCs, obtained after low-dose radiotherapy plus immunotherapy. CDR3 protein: CASSYPEGRKSYEQYF. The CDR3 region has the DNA TGTGCCAGCAGTTACCCCGAGGGCAGGAAATCCTACGAGCAGTACTTC.